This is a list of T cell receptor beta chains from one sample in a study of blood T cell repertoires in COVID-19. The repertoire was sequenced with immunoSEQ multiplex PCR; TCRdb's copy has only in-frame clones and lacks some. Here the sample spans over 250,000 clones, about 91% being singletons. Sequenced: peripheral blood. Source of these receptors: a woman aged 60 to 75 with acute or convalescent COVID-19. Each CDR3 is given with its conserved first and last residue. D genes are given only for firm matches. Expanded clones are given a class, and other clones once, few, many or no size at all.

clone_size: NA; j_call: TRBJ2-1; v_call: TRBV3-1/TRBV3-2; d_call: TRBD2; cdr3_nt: TGTGCCAGCAGCCGACGGGGACTAGCGGGGGGTCCCTCCTACAATGAGCAGTTCTTC; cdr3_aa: CASSRRGLAGGPSYNEQFF
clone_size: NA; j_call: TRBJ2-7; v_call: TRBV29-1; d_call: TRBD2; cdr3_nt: TGCAGCGTCGCCGGGACTAGCAATTACGAGCAGTACTTC; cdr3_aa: CSVAGTSNYEQYF
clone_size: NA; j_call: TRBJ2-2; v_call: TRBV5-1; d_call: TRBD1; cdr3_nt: TGCGCCAGCAGACCGGGACAGGGGGCGACCGGGGAGCTGTTTTTT; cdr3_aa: CASRPGQGATGELFF
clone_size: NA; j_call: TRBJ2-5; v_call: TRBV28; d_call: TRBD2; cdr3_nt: TGTGCCAGCGGGCCTTACGGGACTAGCCAGACCCAGTACTTC; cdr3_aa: CASGPYGTSQTQYF
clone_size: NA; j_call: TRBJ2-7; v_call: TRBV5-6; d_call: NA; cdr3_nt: TGTGCCAGCAGCCCGACTCCCGGTTACTACGAGCAGTACTTC; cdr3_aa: CASSPTPGYYEQYF
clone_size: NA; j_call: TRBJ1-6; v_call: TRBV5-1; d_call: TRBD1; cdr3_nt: TGCGCCAGCAGCTCCCGGGACAGGAATAATTCACCCCTCCACTTT; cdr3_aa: CASSSRDRNNSPLHF
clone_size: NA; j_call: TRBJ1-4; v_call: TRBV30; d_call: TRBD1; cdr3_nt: TGTGCCTGGAGTCCGTGGCAGGGGGCCGGTGAAAAACTGTTTTTT; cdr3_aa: CAWSPWQGAGEKLFF
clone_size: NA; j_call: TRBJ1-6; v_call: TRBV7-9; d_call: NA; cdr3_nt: TGTGCCAGCAGCTTAATGCAGGGTAGGAATTCACCCCTCCACTTT; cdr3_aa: CASSLMQGRNSPLHF
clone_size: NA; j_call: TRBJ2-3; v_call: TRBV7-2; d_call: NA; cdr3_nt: TGTGCCAGCAGCTTAAGGGAGAGGGCCACAGATACGCAGTATTTT; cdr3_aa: CASSLRERATDTQYF
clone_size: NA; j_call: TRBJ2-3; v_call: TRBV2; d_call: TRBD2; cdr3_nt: TGTGCCAGCAGTACTCTAGCGGGGGGCAGAGATACGCAGTATTTT; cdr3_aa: CASSTLAGGRDTQYF
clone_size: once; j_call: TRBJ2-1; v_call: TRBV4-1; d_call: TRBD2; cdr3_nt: TGCGCCAGCAGCCAAGTGGGACCCGTAGCGGGGGGGCCCTACAATGAGCAGTTCTTC; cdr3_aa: CASSQVGPVAGGPYNEQFF
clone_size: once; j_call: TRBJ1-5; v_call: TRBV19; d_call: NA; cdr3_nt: TGTGCCAGTAGTATAGTAGGGGTTCGGAGCAATCAGCCCCAGCATTTT; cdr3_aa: CASSIVGVRSNQPQHF
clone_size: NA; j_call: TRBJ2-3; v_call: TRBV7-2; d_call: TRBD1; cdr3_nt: TGTGCCAGCAGCTTACCCAGGGGGCGGGGCACAGATACGCAGTATTTT; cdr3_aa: CASSLPRGRGTDTQYF
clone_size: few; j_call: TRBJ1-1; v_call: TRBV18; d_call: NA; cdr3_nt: TGTGCCAGCTCACCTCCGGGGTGGTTGAACACTGAAGCTTTCTTT; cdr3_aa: CASSPPGWLNTEAFF
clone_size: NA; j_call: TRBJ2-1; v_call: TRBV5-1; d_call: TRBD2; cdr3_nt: TGCGCCAGCAGCCCAGGCCCGGGGGGGGCCTACAATGAGCAGTTCTTC; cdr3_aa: CASSPGPGGAYNEQFF
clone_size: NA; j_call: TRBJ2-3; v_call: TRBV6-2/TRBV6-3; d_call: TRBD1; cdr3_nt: TGTGCCAGCAGCCCGGACAGGGGGGCAGATACGCAGTATTTT; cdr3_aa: CASSPDRGADTQYF
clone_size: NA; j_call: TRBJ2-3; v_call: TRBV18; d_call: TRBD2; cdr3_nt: TGTGCCAGCTCCCATGGAGGTAGCGGGAGTGCCCTCACAGATACGCAGTATTTT; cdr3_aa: CASSHGGSGSALTDTQYF
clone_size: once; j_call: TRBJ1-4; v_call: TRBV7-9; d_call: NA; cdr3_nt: TGTGCCAGCAGCTTAGCGCTCGGACATAAGAACGAAAAACTGTTTTTT; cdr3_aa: CASSLALGHKNEKLFF
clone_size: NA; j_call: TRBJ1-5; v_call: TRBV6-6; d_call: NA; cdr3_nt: TGTGCCAGCGCCCTGAAAGAGGATCAGCCCCAGCATTTT; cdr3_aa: CASALKEDQPQHF
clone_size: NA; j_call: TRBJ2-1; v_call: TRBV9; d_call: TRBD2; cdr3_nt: TGTGCCAGCAGCCCCGGGGCTAGCGGGAACAATGAGCAGTTCTTC; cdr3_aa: CASSPGASGNNEQFF